The text below deals with one T cell receptor (beta chain). A second PCR, run for about 6 to 11 cycles, used a sample-barcoded 5' primer plus a J-beta primer mix. TCRdb used MiXCR to reprocess the 5' RACE reads, holding one entry per CDR3 protein. The sample holds over 500,000 distinct CDR3 sequences; over 40% are singletons and the top ten take less than 15%. The data belong to a study of blood T cells in healthy people across ages. The CDR3 consists of 16 residues. V lost 3 bases and J lost 4; bases outside the gene matches: 10. From germline, CDR1 is SGDLS and CDR2 YYNGEE. Material: blood. The chain combines TRBV9 with TRBJ2-3; 8 bases align to TRBD1. This TCR derives from a woman of 80 years or more in good health. The CDR3 loop is CASSARGQFGADTQYF. In DNA form, the CDR3 reads TGTGCCAGCAGCGCCAGGGGGCAGTTTGGCGCAGATACGCAGTATTTT.